Shown below are 5 T cell receptor beta chains from a single sample sequenced in a study of blood T cell repertoires in COVID-19. Clones were sequenced by immunoSEQ multiplex PCR, and TCRdb holds only the in-frame ones, with some missing. The repertoire holds some 420,000 clones, with around 89% as singletons. Sequenced material: PBMCs or T cells enriched from blood (not recorded which). All receptors come from a man in his thirties or forties who had recovered from COVID-19.

The chain combines TRBV11-1 with TRBJ2-2; 9 bases are shared with TRBD2. CDR3 size: 15 residues. Germline V CDR1 and CDR2: SGHAT, FQDESV (reference sequence). V was pared by 5 bases and J by 1 base, with 2 bases of the junction left unmatched. CDR3 sequence (DNA): TGTGCCAGCAGCAAAGCGGGGGGGAACACCGGGGAGCTGTTTTTT. Protein: CASSKAGGNTGELFF.

This chain joins TRBV19 and TRBJ2-2, with 9 nucleotides matching TRBD2. The ends lost 6 bases at V and 7 bases at J; junction bases unmatched: 6. This CDR3 comprises 14 residues. The germline CDR1 and CDR2 sequences are LNHDA and SQIVND (reference sequence). The CDR3 sequence: CASRAGGVIGELFF. The CDR3 DNA reads as TGTGCCAGTAGGGCGGGAGGGGTTATCGGGGAGCTGTTTTTT.

The chain links TRBV5-1 to TRBJ2-2, with 9 nucleotides matching TRBD2. With 4 bases clipped from V and 7 bases from J, the junction kept 11 bases outside the gene matches. This CDR3 contains 16 residues. Germline loops: CDR1 SGHRS, CDR2 YFSETQ. The CDR3 loop reads CASSPRVAGEGGELFF. CDR3 in DNA: TGCGCCAGCAGCCCTCGGGTAGCGGGAGAGGGCGGGGAGCTGTTTTTT.

The chain joins TRBV24-1 to TRBJ1-2, with TRBD1 identical over 10 bases. The CDR3 runs to 14 residues. J was trimmed by 6 bases and V by 3 bases; bases with no gene match: 3. Germline V gene sequence: CDR1 KGHDR, CDR2 SFDVKD. The CDR3 here is CATSDQGQGHGYTF. The CDR3 DNA reads as TGTGCCACCAGTGATCAGGGACAGGGGCATGGCTACACCTTC.

The gene calls are TRBV6-2 or TRBV6-3 and TRBJ1-1; D is undetermined. V lost 1 base, J lost 1 base, and 13 bases lay in between. The V gene's germline CDR1 is MNHEY and CDR2 SVGEGT. The CDR3 contains 16 residues. CDR3 sequence (DNA): TGTGCCAGCAGTTACTGGAGCGGGAGGACGAACACTGAAGCTTTCTTT. It is translated as CASSYWSGRTNTEAFF.